What follows describes a single TCR beta chain. Its target is not known. The sample comes from a study of cytomegalovirus exposure and HLA in healthy donors. Healthy bone marrow donors supplied every sample. V was clipped by 0 bases and J by 7 bases, with 6 bases between them. In germline, CDR1 is MNHEY, CDR2 SVGAGI. The CDR3 runs to 12 residues. The PCR employed 60 Vbeta primers together with 13 Jbeta primers. The repertoire was sequenced with immunoSEQ multiplex PCR; TCRdb's copy has only in-frame clones and lacks some. The top ten clones hold 1.3% of a sample with roughly 100,000 clones, approximately 80% of them seen once. Findings and caveats of the study: A further, later analysis showed that HLA-associated TCR beta chains (compared with equally common others) were more clonally expanded. After further analysis at a later stage, roughly 15,000 TCR beta sequences were associated with HLA alleles at 0.05 false discovery rate.

This clonotype was obtained from a man aged 25-45 years in good health and CMV-seronegative. Material for sequencing was PBMCs. This chain links TRBV6-5 with TRBJ1-2; D may be TRBD1 (5 bases). In DNA form, the CDR3 reads TGTGCCAGCAGTTACTCAGGGGTTGGCTACACCTTC. It specifies CASSYSGVGYTF.